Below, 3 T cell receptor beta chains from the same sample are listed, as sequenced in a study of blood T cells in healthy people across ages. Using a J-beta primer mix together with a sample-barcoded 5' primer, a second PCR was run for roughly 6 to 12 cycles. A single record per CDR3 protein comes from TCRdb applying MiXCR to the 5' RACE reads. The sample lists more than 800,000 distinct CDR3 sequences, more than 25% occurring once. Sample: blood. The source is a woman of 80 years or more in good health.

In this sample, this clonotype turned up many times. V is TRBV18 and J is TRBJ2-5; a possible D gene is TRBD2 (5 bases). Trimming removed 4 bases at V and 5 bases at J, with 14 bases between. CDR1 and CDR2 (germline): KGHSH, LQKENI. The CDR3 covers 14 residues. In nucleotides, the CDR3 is TGTGCCAGCTCACAACCGGGATTCTCGGAGACCCAGTACTTC. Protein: CASSQPGFSETQYF.

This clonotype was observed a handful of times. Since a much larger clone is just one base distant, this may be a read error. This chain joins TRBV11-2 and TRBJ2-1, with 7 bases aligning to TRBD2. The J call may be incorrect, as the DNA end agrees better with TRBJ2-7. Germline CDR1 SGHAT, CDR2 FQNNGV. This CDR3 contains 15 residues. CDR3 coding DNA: TGTGCCAGCAGTCGAGCGGGGCCCTCCTACAATGAGCAGTACTTC. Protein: CASSRAGPSYNEQYF.

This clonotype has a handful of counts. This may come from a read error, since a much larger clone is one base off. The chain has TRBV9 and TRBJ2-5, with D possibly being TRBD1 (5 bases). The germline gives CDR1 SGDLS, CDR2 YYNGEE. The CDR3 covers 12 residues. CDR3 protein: CASSETAEAQYF. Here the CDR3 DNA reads TGTGCCAGCAGCGAGACAGCAGAGGCCCAGTACTTC.